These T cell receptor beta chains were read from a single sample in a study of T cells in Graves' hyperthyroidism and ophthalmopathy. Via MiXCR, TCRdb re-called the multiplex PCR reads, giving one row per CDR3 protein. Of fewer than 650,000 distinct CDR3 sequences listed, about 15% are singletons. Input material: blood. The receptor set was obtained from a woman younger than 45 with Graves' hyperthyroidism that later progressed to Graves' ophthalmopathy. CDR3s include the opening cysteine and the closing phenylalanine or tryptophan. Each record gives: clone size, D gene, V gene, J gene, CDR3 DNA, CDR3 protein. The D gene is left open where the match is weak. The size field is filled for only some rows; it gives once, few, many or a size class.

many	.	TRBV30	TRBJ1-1	TGTGCCTGGAGTGACCCCTCCTGGGACCGATTGAACACTGAAGCTTTCTTT	CAWSDPSWDRLNTEAFF
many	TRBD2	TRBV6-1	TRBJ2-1	TGTGCCAGCACCTACCCCAGCGGGAGGGCCAATGAGCAGTTCTTC	CASTYPSGRANEQFF
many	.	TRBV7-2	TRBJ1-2	TGTGCCAGCAGCTTGGAGAGCAGGGACTATGGCTACACCTTC	CASSLESRDYGYTF
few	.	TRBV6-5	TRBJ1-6	TGTGCCAGCAGTTACTCAGGTCCAGGCCTTGAATTCCTTTCACCCCTCCACTTT	CASSYSGPGLEFLSPLHF
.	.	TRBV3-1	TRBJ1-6	TGTGCCAGCAGCCAAGACAGGCTCCTTAGCTCCTATAATTCACCCCTCCACTTT	CASSQDRLLSSYNSPLHF
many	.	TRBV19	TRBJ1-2	TGTGCCAGTAGTTCGGACAGAGGGGTCTATGGCTACACCTTC	CASSSDRGVYGYTF
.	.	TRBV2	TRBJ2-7	TGTGCCAGCAGCCAAGAACTTCTCAGGGACCCTACGAAGCAGTACTTC	CASSQELLRDPTKQYF
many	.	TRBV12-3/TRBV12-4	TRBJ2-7	TGTGCCAGCAGTCAACAGGGGGCAGGGACTAGTGCTAAATACGAGCAGTACTTC	CASSQQGAGTSAKYEQYF
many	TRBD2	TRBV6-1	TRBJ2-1	TGTGCCAGCAGAAAATCGGGACTAGCGGCTGGAAATGAGCAGTTCTTC	CASRKSGLAAGNEQFF
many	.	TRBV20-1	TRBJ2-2	TGCAGTGCTGCGGCGGCCAGCGGGGAGCTGTTTTTT	CSAAAASGELFF
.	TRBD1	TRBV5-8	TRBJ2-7	TGTGCCAGCAACAGGGACAGGGCCTACGAGCAGTACTTC	CASNRDRAYEQYF
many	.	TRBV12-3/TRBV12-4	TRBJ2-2	TGTGCCAGCAGTATGGACAGAATGTACACCGGGGAGCTGTTTTTT	CASSMDRMYTGELFF
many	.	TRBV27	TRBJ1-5	TGTGCCAGCAAAACAGGGTACAATCAGCCCCAGCATTTT	CASKTGYNQPQHF
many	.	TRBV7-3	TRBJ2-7	TGTGCCAGCAGCTTAAGCCCAGCGGGACAGTCCTACGAGCAGTACTTC	CASSLSPAGQSYEQYF
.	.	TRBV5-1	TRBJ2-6	TGCGCCAGCAGGCCCCCTGGTGGGGCCAACGTCCTGACTTTC	CASRPPGGANVLTF
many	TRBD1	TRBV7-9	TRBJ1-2	TGTGCCAGCAGCTACGGACAGGGGGCTAACTATGGCTACACCTTC	CASSYGQGANYGYTF
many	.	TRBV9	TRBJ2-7	TGTGCCAGCAGCCCCCCCCCGGACCACACCTACGAGCAGTACTTC	CASSPPPDHTYEQYF
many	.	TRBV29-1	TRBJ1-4	TGCAGCGTTCGGGGCATGGGAAATGAAAAACTGTTTTTT	CSVRGMGNEKLFF
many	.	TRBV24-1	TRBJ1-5	TGTGCCACCAGTGGCGGGGGGCATCAGCCCCAGCATTTT	CATSGGGHQPQHF
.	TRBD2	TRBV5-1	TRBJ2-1	TGCGCCAGCAGCTTGGGACTAGCGGCCGTTGGGCAGTTCTTC	CASSLGLAAVGQFF
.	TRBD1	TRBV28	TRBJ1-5	TGTGCCAGCCAGCGGGGGGGGACAGGGGGATTTCAGCCCCAGCATTTT	CASQRGGTGGFQPQHF
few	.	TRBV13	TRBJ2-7	TGTGCCAGCAGCTTATTCCACACAATCTACGAGCAGTACTTC	CASSLFHTIYEQYF
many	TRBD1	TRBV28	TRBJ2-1	TGTGCCAGCAGTTCCCCTCCGGGACAGGGCAGGAATGAGCAGTTCTTC	CASSSPPGQGRNEQFF
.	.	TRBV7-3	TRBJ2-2	TGTGCCAGCAGCTTACTTAGGAACACCGGGGAGCTGTTTTTT	CASSLLRNTGELFF
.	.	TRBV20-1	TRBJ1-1	TGCAGTGCGCACAAGGGCGGGGGTTGGAACACTGAAGCTTTCTTT	CSAHKGGGWNTEAFF
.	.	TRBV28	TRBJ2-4	TGTGCCAGCAGCCCTGGGACCAAAAACATTCAGTACTTC	CASSPGTKNIQYF
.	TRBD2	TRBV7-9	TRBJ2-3	TGTGCCAGCAGCTTAGCCGGTAGCGGGTTTAGCACAGATACGCAGTATTTT	CASSLAGSGFSTDTQYF
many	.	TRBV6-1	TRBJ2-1	TGTGCCAGCAGTTGGAACGTGGATGAGCAGTTCTTC	CASSWNVDEQFF
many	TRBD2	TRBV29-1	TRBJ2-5	TGCAGCGTTGATGGGCTAGCGGGAGGTGGGGGAGAGACCCAGTACTTC	CSVDGLAGGGGETQYF
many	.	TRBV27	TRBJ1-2	TGTGCCAGCAGTTCTGGTTACTATGGCTACACCTTC	CASSSGYYGYTF
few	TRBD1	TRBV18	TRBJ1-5	TGTGCCAGCTCACCGACTCCGACAGGGGTGATCAATCAGCCCCAGCATTTT	CASSPTPTGVINQPQHF
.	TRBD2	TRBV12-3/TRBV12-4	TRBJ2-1	TGTGCCAGCAGTTTAGCTTCACTAGCGGGAGGGGGGTACAATGAGCAGTTCTTC	CASSLASLAGGGYNEQFF
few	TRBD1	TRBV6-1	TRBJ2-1	TGTGCCAGCAGTCGGACAGGGGGGGACAATGAGCAGTTCTTC	CASSRTGGDNEQFF
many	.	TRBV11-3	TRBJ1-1	TGTGCCAGCAGCTTAGAAGGACGGCTTTTCATGAACACTGAAGCTTTCTTT	CASSLEGRLFMNTEAFF
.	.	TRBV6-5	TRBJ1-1	TGTGCCAGCAGTTACCAGAGGGGGGTAGGGTCCGCTGAAGCTTTCTTT	CASSYQRGVGSAEAFF
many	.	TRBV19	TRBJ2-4	TGTGCCAGTATGCCGACTACAGCCAAAAACATTCAGTACTTC	CASMPTTAKNIQYF
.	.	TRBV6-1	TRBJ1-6	TGTGCCAGCAGCCCCTGGCAGGCGGGATATTCACCCCTCCACTTT	CASSPWQAGYSPLHF
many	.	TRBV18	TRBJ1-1	TGTGCCAGCTCTTCAGCCGAGACTGAAGCTTTCTTT	CASSSAETEAFF
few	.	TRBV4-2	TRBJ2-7	TGTGCCAGCAGCCAAGAGGCCAGCCCCCCCGGGATGAGCTACGAGCAGTACTTC	CASSQEASPPGMSYEQYF
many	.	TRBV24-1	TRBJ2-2	TGTGCCACCGGAGGGCAGGGTGCAATTGGCGGGGAGCTGTTTTTT	CATGGQGAIGGELFF
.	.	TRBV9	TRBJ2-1	TGTGCCAGCAGCGTAGGTATTTACAATGAGCAGTTCTTC	CASSVGIYNEQFF
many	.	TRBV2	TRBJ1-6	TGTGCCAGCAGCGTTAGATCGTATAATTCACCCCTCCACTTT	CASSVRSYNSPLHF
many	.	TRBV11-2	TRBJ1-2	TGTGCCAGCAGCTTAGACGGAGCGCAGGGCTATGGCTACACCTTC	CASSLDGAQGYGYTF